The 23 T cell receptor beta chains given below trace back to one sample, sequenced in a study of cytomegalovirus exposure and HLA in healthy donors. The primer mix had 60 Vbeta and 13 Jbeta primers. Using immunoSEQ multiplex PCR, the repertoire was profiled, and TCRdb retains in-frame clones only, with some absent. This repertoire shows some 120,000 clones, around a tenth found once; its top ten account for over 2.5%. The material sequenced was PBMCs. These receptors were taken from a man aged 25-40 years in good health and CMV-seronegative.

This chain connects TRBV7-3 to TRBJ2-2; tentatively, D is TRBD2 (6 bases). The CDR3 has 14 amino acids. V lost 3 bases and J 3 bases, leaving 8 bases between the germline ends. Germline assignment: CDR1 SGHTA and CDR2 FQGTGA. The CDR3 coding sequence is TGTGCCAGCAGCTTCGGGACTTACACCGGGGAGCTGTTTTTT. This translates into CASSFGTYTGELFF.

The rearrangement uses TRBV11-3 and TRBJ2-7, with 8 bases aligning to TRBD2. The trim removed 5 bases at V and 3 bases at J, leaving 12 bases unmatched. CDR1 and CDR2 from the germline V gene are SGHNT and YENEEA. The CDR3 contains 16 residues. CDR3 DNA: TGTGCCAGCAGCCGCTCCCGGGGGGGAAACTACTACGAGCAGTACTTC. Translated: CASSRSRGGNYYEQYF.

The chain is built from TRBV10-3 and TRBJ2-3, with 14 bases that match TRBD2. V dropped 1 base and J dropped 4; count of bases not matched to a gene: 4. This CDR3 comprises 17 residues. CDR1 and CDR2 from the germline V gene are ENHRY and SYGVKD. This chain's CDR3 is CAISELGLAGAADTQYF. The CDR3 DNA is TGTGCCATCAGTGAGTTGGGACTAGCGGGGGCGGCAGATACGCAGTATTTT.

The V and J genes are TRBV10-3 and TRBJ2-3; TRBD2 matches 14 bases. CDR1 is ENHRY, CDR2 SYGVKD, per germline. V shed 3 bases and J 6 bases; nucleotides not matched to a gene: 8. The CDR3 has 17 amino acids. CDR3 in amino acids: CAISDSGLAGARDTQYF. The CDR3 DNA is TGTGCCATCAGTGATTCGGGACTAGCGGGAGCGCGGGATACGCAGTATTTT.

This clone was counted only a few times. V usage is TRBV29-1 and J usage is TRBJ2-2, with D possibly matching TRBD1 (7 bases). The CDR3 loop spans 13 amino acids. Germline CDR1 is SQVTM and CDR2 is ANQGSEA. V was cut by 8 bases and J by 6 bases, with 16 bases left in between. CDR3 sequence: CSPGDRIPGELFF. The CDR3 region has the DNA TGCAGCCCGGGGGACAGAATTCCCGGGGAGCTGTTTTTT.

This clone was picked up a small number of times. CDR3 residues: CASSPLQTSAGSSTDTQYF. The CDR3 coding sequence is TGTGCCAGCTCACCACTCCAGACTAGCGCTGGTTCTAGCACAGATACGCAGTATTTT. The chain uses TRBV18 and TRBJ2-3; 8 nucleotides line up with TRBD2. Trimming removed 1 base from V and 0 bases from J; junction bases left unmatched: 12. The germline CDR1 and CDR2 sequences are KGHSH and LQKENI. This CDR3 is 19 amino acids long. Combining the CDR3 with reference TRBV18 and TRBJ2-3 gives the whole variable domain NAGVMQNPRHLVRRRGQEARLRCSPMKGHSHVYWYRQLPEEGLKFMVYLQKENIIDESGMPKERFSAEFPKEGPSILRIQQVVRGDSAAYFCASSPLQTSAGSSTDTQYFGPGTRLTVL.

This chain joins TRBV19 and TRBJ2-2, with D tentatively TRBD2 (5 bases). CDR3 length: 11 residues. Germline CDR1 is LNHDA and CDR2 is SQIVND (reference sequence). DNA for the CDR3: TGTGCAGGAGGCGGCACCGGGGAGCTGTTTTTT. This translates into CAGGGTGELFF. The full variable domain, with the rest looked up from reference TRBV19 and TRBJ2-2, is DGGITQSPKYLFRKEGQNVTLSCEQNLNHDAMYWYRQDPGQGLRLIYYSQIVNDFQKGDIAEGYSVSREKKESFPLTVTSAQKNPTAFYLCAGGGTGELFFGEGSRLTVL.

This clone showed up just a few times. The CDR3 does not close with the conserved phenylalanine or tryptophan, likely indicating a read error. The rearrangement links TRBV19 to TRBJ2-2; TRBD2 aligns across 10 bases. Germline trimming cut 10 bases from V and 5 bases from J; bases unmatched to any gene: 16. Germline V gives CDR1 LNHDA, CDR2 SQIVND (reference sequence). This CDR3 has 17 residues. CDR3 sequence: CATQGGPSGRKTGELFV. In nucleotides, the CDR3 is TGTGCCACCCAGGGGGGTCCTAGCGGGAGAAAAACCGGGGAGCTGTTTGTT.

The V gene is TRBV5-8, the J gene TRBJ1-2; D possibly corresponds to TRBD1 (5 bases). V shed 0 bases and J shed 7 bases, with 16 bases lying between them. This CDR3 region has 15 residues. The V gene's germline CDR1 is SGHTS and CDR2 YDEGEE. The chain's CDR3 is CASSLEPAAGGGYTF. CDR3 DNA sequence: TGTGCCAGCAGCTTGGAACCGGCGGCGGGGGGTGGCTACACCTTC.

This clone was recorded a few times. This CDR3 is CASGLTGQGSEKLFF. CDR3 DNA: TGTGCTAGTGGTTTGACGGGACAGGGAAGTGAAAAACTGTTTTTT. The V and J genes are TRBV12-5 and TRBJ1-4, with 9 bases aligning to TRBD1. Germline values: CDR1 LGHNT, CDR2 FRNRAP. Unmatched junction bases numbered 5, after V lost 2 bases and J lost 7 bases. The CDR3 is made up of 15 amino acids.

This clone was observed a handful of times. V is TRBV2 and J is TRBJ2-2; a weak D match, TRBD2 (6 bases). Trimming left V 2 bases short and J 3 bases short, with 16 bases between. CDR3 size: 17 residues. Germline V gene sequence: CDR1 SNHLY, CDR2 FYNNEI. Here the CDR3 reads CASSENLRLGDTGELFF. In DNA form, the CDR3 reads TGTGCCAGCAGTGAAAATCTAAGACTAGGAGACACCGGGGAGCTGTTTTTT.

This chain joins TRBV27 and TRBJ2-1; TRBD2 matches 8 bases. CDR3 length: 14 residues. The germline gives CDR1 MNHEY, CDR2 SMNVEV (reference sequence). With V trimmed by 5 bases and J by 2 bases, 2 bases remained unmatched. CDR3 in amino acids: CASSPGGAYNEQFF. CDR3 DNA: TGTGCCAGCAGTCCCGGGGGGGCCTACAATGAGCAGTTCTTC.

V is TRBV27 and J is TRBJ2-2, with a possible D match to TRBD2 (5 bases). From germline, CDR1 is MNHEY and CDR2 SMNVEV (reference sequence). The CDR3 is made up of 17 amino acids. V was clipped by 2 bases and J by 2 bases, with 15 bases between them. In DNA, the CDR3 is TGTGCCAGCAGTTTAAGCGGCGGAAGAGACAACACCGGGGAGCTGTTTTTT. This codes for CASSLSGGRDNTGELFF.

This clone appeared a few times. V usage is TRBV10-2 and J usage is TRBJ2-7; 13 bases agree with TRBD2. This CDR3 contains 15 residues. The ends lost 2 bases at V and 4 bases at J; junction bases unmatched: 2. Germline V gene lookup returns CDR1 WSHSY and CDR2 SAAADI. In DNA, the CDR3 is TGCGCCAGCAGTGAGACTAGCGGGAGGGCGTACGAGCAGTACTTC. Protein sequence: CASSETSGRAYEQYF.

This clone has only a few counts. This chain connects TRBV6-1 to TRBJ2-2; possible D gene TRBD1, 6 bases. V lost 7 bases, J lost 1 base, and 10 bases lay in between. Germline V gene sequence: CDR1 MNHNS, CDR2 SASEGT. The length of the CDR3 is 14 residues. The DNA of the CDR3 is TGTGCCAGCACGGGCAGGGGGAACACCGGGGAGCTGTTTTTT. This gives the protein CASTGRGNTGELFF.

The chain recombines TRBV30 with TRBJ1-1, with 7 nucleotides matching TRBD1. The trim removed 3 bases at V and 5 bases at J, leaving 9 bases unmatched. This CDR3 is 14 amino acids long. The V gene's germline CDR1 is GTSNPN and CDR2 SVGIG (reference sequence). The CDR3 sequence is CAWRAGQVGTEAFF. CDR3 DNA sequence: TGTGCCTGGAGAGCAGGACAGGTCGGGACTGAAGCTTTCTTT.

This clone has just a few counts. This chain joins TRBV6-1 and TRBJ2-2; 7 bases match TRBD1. The CDR3 sequence is 16 residues long. Germline V CDR1 and CDR2: MNHNS, SASEGT. J lost 7 bases, V lost 4 bases, and 12 bases had no gene match. The CDR3 spells CASSAWDRGAGGELFF. In DNA form, the CDR3 reads TGTGCCAGCAGTGCCTGGGACAGAGGGGCGGGCGGGGAGCTGTTTTTT.

The chain uses TRBV6-5 and TRBJ2-7; 8 bases are a match to TRBD1. V was pared by 6 bases and J by 4 bases, with 8 bases of the junction left unmatched. The CDR3 contains 14 residues. Per the germline V gene, CDR1 is MNHEY and CDR2 is SVGAGI. In DNA form, the CDR3 reads TGTGCCAGCAGACGCCGGGACAGGCAGTACGAGCAGTACTTC. It yields the protein CASRRRDRQYEQYF.

The chain has TRBV6-5 and TRBJ2-5; D possibly corresponds to TRBD2 (6 bases). Germline assignment: CDR1 MNHEY and CDR2 SVGAGI. This CDR3 is 14 amino acids long. Trimming stripped 6 bases from V and 4 bases from J, with 15 bases between. The CDR3 coding sequence is TGTGCCAGCAGGGGCGGGCGGGGCCGAGAGACCCAGTACTTC. Encoded protein: CASRGGRGRETQYF.

V gene TRBV15 combines with J gene TRBJ2-7; 11 bases line up with TRBD2. V shed 0 bases, J shed 2 bases, and the junction held 6 bases outside the gene matches. The germline CDR1 and CDR2 sequences are LNHNV and YYDKDF (reference sequence). This CDR3 contains 17 residues. For the CDR3, the DNA is TGTGCCACCAGCAGAGATCAGACTAGCGGGACCACCTACGAGCAGTACTTC. Protein sequence: CATSRDQTSGTTYEQYF.

The genes are TRBV30 and TRBJ2-2; TRBD2 might be the D (5 bases). The CDR3 is 15 amino acids. Germline V CDR1 and CDR2: GTSNPN, SVGIG (reference sequence). V was pared by 4 bases and J by 3 bases, with 15 bases between. For the CDR3, the DNA is TGTGCCTGGAAGACGGCTTCGAGGGACACCGGGGAGCTGTTTTTT. Translating it yields CAWKTASRDTGELFF.

V usage is TRBV10-1 and J usage is TRBJ2-1; possible D gene TRBD1, 5 bases. Trimming took 8 bases from V and 9 from J, leaving 23 bases between them. Germline values: CDR1 WNHNN, CDR2 SYGVQD (reference sequence). The CDR3 totals 15 residues. CDR3 loop: CASPGQRLSTGEQFF. The CDR3 nucleotides read TGCGCCAGCCCTGGCCAGAGGCTGTCTACAGGTGAGCAGTTCTTC.

This clone was observed a handful of times. The chain is built from TRBV7-2 and TRBJ2-2, with D possibly TRBD2 on 6 matching bases. The CDR3 sequence is 14 residues long. The V gene's germline CDR1 is SGHTA and CDR2 FQGNSA. Trimming shortened V by 7 bases and J by 4 bases, and 13 bases separated the two germline ends. CDR3 nucleotides: TGTGCCAGCACTGGGGGAGGCGGCACCGGGGAGCTGTTTTTT. The encoded protein is CASTGGGGTGELFF.